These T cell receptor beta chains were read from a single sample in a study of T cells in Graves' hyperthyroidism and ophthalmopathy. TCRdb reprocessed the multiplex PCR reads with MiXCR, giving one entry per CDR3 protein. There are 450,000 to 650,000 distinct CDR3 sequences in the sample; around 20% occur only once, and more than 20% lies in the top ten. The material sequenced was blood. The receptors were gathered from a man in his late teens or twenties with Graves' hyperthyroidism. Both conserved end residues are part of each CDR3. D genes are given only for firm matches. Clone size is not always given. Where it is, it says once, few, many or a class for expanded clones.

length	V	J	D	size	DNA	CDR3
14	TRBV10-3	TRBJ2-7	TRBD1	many	TGTGCCATCAGTCAAGGGACAGGCCCCTACGAGCAGTACTTC	CAISQGTGPYEQYF
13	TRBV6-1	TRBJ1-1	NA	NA	TGTGCCAGCACCACGGACAGCAACACTGAAGCTTTCTTT	CASTTDSNTEAFF
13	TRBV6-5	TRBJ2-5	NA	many	TGTGCCAGCAGCCCATGGGGCAGGAAGACCCAGTACTTC	CASSPWGRKTQYF
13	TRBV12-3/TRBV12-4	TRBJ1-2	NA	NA	TGTGCCAGCAGTCTACTTACGCAGTATGGCTACACCTTC	CASSLLTQYGYTF
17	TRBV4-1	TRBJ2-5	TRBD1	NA	TGCGCCAGCAGCCAAGCGGAAGGGGGCTCTTGGCAGGAGACCCAGTACTTC	CASSQAEGGSWQETQYF
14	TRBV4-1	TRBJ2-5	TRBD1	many	TGCGCCAGCAGCCAGAGACAGGGGGCCGAGACCCAGTACTTC	CASSQRQGAETQYF
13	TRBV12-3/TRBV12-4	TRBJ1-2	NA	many	TGTGCCAGCAGTTTAACCGAGAGCTATGGCTACACCTTC	CASSLTESYGYTF
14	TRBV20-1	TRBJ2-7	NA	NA	TGCAGTGCTGCGGGACCGTGCTCGGTCCACGATCAGTACTTC	CSAAGPCSVHDQYF
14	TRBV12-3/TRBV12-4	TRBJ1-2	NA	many	TGTGCCAGCAGTTTATTTGGGGGGACCTATGGCTACACCTTC	CASSLFGGTYGYTF
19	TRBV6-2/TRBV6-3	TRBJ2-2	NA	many	TGTGCCAGCAGCAAACGCATTGGAGGGGGGGAAATAGGCACCGGGGAGCTGTTTTTT	CASSKRIGGGEIGTGELFF
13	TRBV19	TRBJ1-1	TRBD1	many	TGTGCCAGTAGTATTGGGACAGGGGGTGAAGCTTTCTTT	CASSIGTGGEAFF
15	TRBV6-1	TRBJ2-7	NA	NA	TGTGCCACCAGTGAAAAGGGGCAGGGGAACTACGAGCAGTACTTC	CATSEKGQGNYEQYF
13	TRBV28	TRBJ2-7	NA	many	TGTGCCAGCGGCGGAGGCGGCACCTACGAGCAGTACTTC	CASGGGGTYEQYF
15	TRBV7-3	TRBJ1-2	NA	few	TGTGCCAGCAGTAGGGACACCTTAGGCCCTTCGGGCTACACCTTC	CASSRDTLGPSGYTF
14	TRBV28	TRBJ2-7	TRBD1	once	TGTGCCAGCAGTAGGCCAGGGGGCTTCTACGAGCAGTACTTC	CASSRPGGFYEQYF
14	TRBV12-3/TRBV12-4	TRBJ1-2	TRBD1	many	TGTGCCAGCAGTCCCATACAGGGGGACTATGGCTACACCTTC	CASSPIQGDYGYTF
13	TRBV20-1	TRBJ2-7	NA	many	TGCAGTGCTCGAACAGGGACCTCCTACGAGCAGTACTTC	CSARTGTSYEQYF
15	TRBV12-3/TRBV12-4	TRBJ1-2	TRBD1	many	TGTGCCAGCAGTCCGTCGTACAGGGGGTTCTATGGCTACACCTTC	CASSPSYRGFYGYTF
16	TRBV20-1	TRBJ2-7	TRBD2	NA	TGCAGTGCTAGATCCACAGGGCTGACTAGCGGGTACGAGCAGTACTTC	CSARSTGLTSGYEQYF
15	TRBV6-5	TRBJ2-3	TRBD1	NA	TGTGCCAGCAGTTGGGACAGAGGATTCACAGATACGCAGTATTTT	CASSWDRGFTDTQYF
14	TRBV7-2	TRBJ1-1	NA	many	TGTGCCAGCAGCTTACACCTCATGAACACTGAAGCTTTCTTT	CASSLHLMNTEAFF
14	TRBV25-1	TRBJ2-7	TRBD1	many	TGTCAGGGCCCGGGGACAGGTAACGACAACGAGCAGTACTTC	CQGPGTGNDNEQYF
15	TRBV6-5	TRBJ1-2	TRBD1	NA	TGTGCCAGCAGTTACGGGACAGGGCCCCTTCGGGGCTACACCTTC	CASSYGTGPLRGYTF
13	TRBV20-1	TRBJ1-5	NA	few	TGCAGTGCTAGAGTAGGGAACAATCAGCCCCAGCATTTT	CSARVGNNQPQHF